This T cell receptor beta chain emerged from a study of post-analysis software for immune sequencing data. Included in the TCR beta cDNA libraries were unique molecular identifiers. TCRdb recomputed calls from the PCR reads with MiXCR, one row per CDR3 protein. Among 160,000 or so distinct CDR3 sequences listed, roughly 35% were seen once. The length of the CDR3 is 16 residues. The V gene lost 4 bases and the J gene lost 3 bases, with 19 bases spanning the gap. From germline, CDR1 is SGHDT and CDR2 YYEEEE. The sequencing used blood, collected after autologous hematopoietic stem cell transplantation. The chain carries TRBV5-6 and TRBJ2-5; tentative D call: TRBD1 (6 bases). This TCR derives from a girl under 18 with multiple sclerosis. CDR3 region: CASSPAGTEGEETQYF. The CDR3 DNA reads as TGTGCCAGCAGCCCGGCCGGTACAGAGGGGGAAGAGACCCAGTACTTC.